The rows below give T cell receptor beta chains drawn from one sample of a study of PD-1 blockade in classical Hodgkin lymphoma. Clones were read by immunoSEQ multiplex PCR, and TCRdb kept only the in-frame ones, dropping some. The sample holds about 45,000 clones, roughly 70% seen once. The specimen was peripheral blood mononuclear cells (PBMCs), collected before the second cycle of nivolumab. The receptors were sampled from a human donor with classical Hodgkin lymphoma. Each CDR3 is given with its conserved first and last residue. The D gene is left open where the match is weak. Rows may omit the clone size; those that give it use once, few, many or a size class.

D,J,V,size,CDR3,DNA
TRBD1,TRBJ1-1,TRBV5-4,.,CASRQGRETEAFF,TGTGCCAGCAGACAGGGGAGGGAAACTGAAGCTTTCTTT
TRBD2,TRBJ2-5,TRBV6-1,.,CASSEVSGGAETQYF,TGTGCCAGCAGTGAAGTTAGCGGGGGGGCAGAGACCCAGTACTTC
TRBD1,TRBJ2-3,TRBV7-2,.,CASSLWTGTTDTQYF,TGTGCCAGCAGCCTTTGGACAGGGACCACAGATACGCAGTATTTT
.,TRBJ2-3,TRBV7-8,.,CASSLESYDTQYF,TGTGCCAGCAGCTTAGAAAGTTACGATACGCAGTATTTT
.,TRBJ1-5,TRBV2,.,CATEKRGSNQPQHF,TGTGCCACCGAAAAAAGGGGGAGCAATCAGCCCCAGCATTTT
TRBD1,TRBJ2-2,TRBV6-5,.,CASSKRQGATGELFF,TGTGCCAGCAGCAAACGACAGGGGGCGACCGGGGAGCTGTTTTTT
.,TRBJ1-5,TRBV30,few,CAWSSTGTSSNQPQHF,TGTGCCTGGAGTTCCACAGGGACGAGTAGCAATCAGCCCCAGCATTTT
TRBD1,TRBJ1-1,TRBV13,once,CASSTGQGATNTEAFF,TGTGCCAGCAGCACGGGACAGGGGGCCACGAACACTGAAGCTTTCTTT
.,TRBJ2-7,TRBV7-3,.,CASSLMRSSEQYF,TGTGCCAGCAGCTTAATGCGCTCTTCCGAGCAGTACTTC
.,TRBJ2-7,TRBV9,once,CASSVGSGTTYEQYF,TGTGCCAGCAGCGTAGGCAGCGGAACCACCTACGAGCAGTACTTC
TRBD2,TRBJ2-1,TRBV7-2,few,CASTPRGGDEQFF,TGTGCCAGTACCCCCCGGGGGGGGGATGAGCAGTTCTTC
TRBD1,TRBJ1-5,TRBV6-1,few,CASNPTGSNQPQHF,TGTGCCAGCAACCCGACAGGGAGCAATCAGCCCCAGCATTTT
.,TRBJ1-2,TRBV7-2,.,CASSLAGADGYTF,TGTGCCAGCAGCTTAGCAGGCGCCGATGGCTACACCTTC
.,TRBJ2-7,TRBV25-1,.,CASSQGNREYF,TGTGCCAGCAGTCAGGGAAATCGCGAGTACTTC
.,TRBJ1-1,TRBV7-9,.,CASSKFITEAFF,TGTGCCAGCTCTAAATTCATTACTGAAGCTTTCTTT
.,TRBJ2-5,TRBV18,.,CASSQARELEETQYF,TGTGCCAGCTCCCAGGCCAGGGAATTAGAGGAGACCCAGTACTTC
TRBD1,TRBJ2-2,TRBV4-2,once,CASSQNRGQGNTGELFF,TGTGCCAGCAGCCAAAATAGGGGACAGGGGAACACCGGGGAGCTGTTTTTT
.,TRBJ1-2,TRBV29-1,.,CSVGSAGNYGYTF,TGCAGCGTGGGGAGCGCGGGTAACTATGGCTACACCTTC
TRBD2,TRBJ2-2,TRBV7-2,.,CASRGGLAGGPGELFF,TGTGCCAGCAGAGGAGGACTAGCGGGGGGGCCCGGGGAGCTGTTTTTT
.,TRBJ2-7,TRBV11-2,.,CASSTLQSLLF,TGTGCCAGCAGCACCTTACAGAGCCTCCTTTTC
TRBD1,TRBJ1-4,TRBV5-1,.,CASSLEGAREKLFF,TGCGCCAGCAGCTTAGAGGGGGCAAGAGAAAAACTGTTTTTT
.,TRBJ1-2,TRBV4-1,.,CASSQDRAGRGYTF,TGCGCCAGCAGCCAAGATAGGGCGGGTCGTGGCTACACCTTC
TRBD1,TRBJ2-7,TRBV27,.,CASSWDRAYEQYF,TGTGCCAGCAGTTGGGACAGGGCCTACGAGCAGTACTTC
.,TRBJ2-2,TRBV7-6,.,CASSLPSGGGSNTGELFF,TGTGCCAGCAGCCTACCCTCAGGGGGGGGATCGAACACCGGGGAGCTGTTTTTT
.,TRBJ1-5,TRBV9,.,CASSASGVVDQPQHF,TGTGCCAGCAGCGCCTCAGGGGTGGTAGATCAGCCCCAGCATTTT
.,TRBJ1-2,TRBV7-3,.,CASSLRGQGAGYGYTF,TGTGCCAGCAGCTTAAGAGGTCAGGGCGCAGGCTATGGCTACACCTTC
.,TRBJ1-4,TRBV28,.,CASSPGDGKTNEKLFF,TGTGCCAGCAGTCCGGGGGACGGGAAAACTAATGAAAAACTGTTTTTT
TRBD2,TRBJ2-5,TRBV5-1,.,CASSRLAGDLQETQYF,TGCGCCAGCAGTAGGCTAGCGGGGGACCTTCAAGAGACCCAGTACTTC
TRBD2,TRBJ2-5,TRBV5-4,.,CASSLALTSGDRQETQYF,TGTGCCAGCAGCTTGGCCCTGACTAGCGGGGACCGACAAGAGACCCAGTACTTC
.,TRBJ2-2,TRBV6-1,.,CASSEAGRGTGELFF,TGTGCCAGCAGTGAAGCTGGCAGGGGAACCGGGGAGCTGTTTTTT
.,TRBJ2-7,TRBV30,.,CAWSRDEQYF,TGTGCCTGGAGCAGGGACGAGCAGTACTTC
.,TRBJ2-5,TRBV27,.,CASSSSNGLQETQYF,.
.,TRBJ2-1,TRBV4-3,.,CASSQERPNEQFF,TGCGCCAGCAGCCAAGAGCGGCCCAATGAGCAGTTCTTC
TRBD1,TRBJ1-1,TRBV7-7,.,CASSFGQGTNTEAFF,TGTGCTAGCAGCTTTGGACAGGGAACGAACACTGAAGCTTTCTTT
TRBD1,TRBJ1-1,TRBV7-2,.,CASSQIGTGGRRLWAFF,TGTGCCAGCAGCCAGATCGGGACAGGGGGGCGCCGGCTCTGGGCTTTCTTT
.,TRBJ2-3,TRBV30,.,CAWNTGTDTQYF,TGTGCCTGGAATACCGGGACAGATACGCAGTATTTT
.,TRBJ2-1,TRBV27,.,CASSLSSRAEQFF,TGTGCCAGCAGTTTATCGAGTCGGGCTGAGCAGTTCTTC